This T cell receptor (beta chain) came from a study of shared clonotypes between healthy human individuals. Measured with immunoSEQ multiplex PCR; TCRdb has only the in-frame clones, and not every one. Of about 1.5 million clones in the sample, 98% were seen once. J was trimmed by 2 bases and V by 10 bases; bases with no gene match: 9. The CDR3 sequence is 14 residues long. Germline lookup yields CDR1 LNHDA and CDR2 SQIVND (reference sequence). The J gene is TRBJ2-7, the V gene TRBV19; 9 bases line up with TRBD2. Sequenced sample: naive CD4+ T cells sorted from blood. The sample's subset: CD45RA+ positively selected. The TCR comes from a man aged 25-45 years in good health. CDR3 bases: TGTGCCACCGAGGTAGCGGGAGCTCCCTACGAGCAGTACTTC. Its protein is CATEVAGAPYEQYF.